A single sample gave rise to the 26 T cell receptor beta chains below, sequenced in a study of shared clonotypes between healthy human individuals. TCRdb's copy holds only in-frame clones and misses some; the assay was immunoSEQ multiplex PCR. The table lists roughly 2,300,000 clones, 80% to 95% of them singletons. Sequenced input: naive CD4+ T cells from PBMCs. The subset here: CD45RA+ positively selected. These receptors came from a man aged 18-30 years in good health. Some clones in this sample may be carry-over from other donors' samples.

This rearrangement joins TRBV2 to TRBJ1-1; D call uncertain. The V gene's germline CDR1 is SNHLY and CDR2 FYNNEI. Trimming pared 3 bases from V and 1 base from J, leaving 9 bases between. This CDR3 has 14 residues. The DNA of the CDR3 is TGTGCCAGCAGTGAGTACGGAGAGAACACTGAAGCTTTCTTT. Protein sequence: CASSEYGENTEAFF.

The CDR3 spells CASSGRGPMGYNEQFF. CDR3 nucleotides: TGTGCCAGCAGTGGTAGGGGCCCCATGGGTTACAATGAGCAGTTCTTC. The rearrangement uses TRBV6-1 and TRBJ2-1, with D possibly matching TRBD1 (5 bases). This CDR3 spans 16 amino acids. V was shortened by 4 bases and J by 4 bases, with 17 bases between the two germline ends. CDR1 MNHNS and CDR2 SASEGT come from the germline V gene.

The rearrangement links TRBV28 to TRBJ2-7, with D uncertain. The CDR3 contains 13 residues. Trimming took 4 bases from V and 9 from J, leaving 16 bases between them. Looked up from germline, CDR1 is MDHEN and CDR2 is SYDVKM. The CDR3 DNA is TGTGCCAGCAGTTACCCCCCGGATTGGGTGCAGTACTTC. This codes for CASSYPPDWVQYF.

This clone occurred once. Here the CDR3 DNA reads TGTGCCAGCAGGTCCGGGACAACCTCCTCTGGGGCCAACGTCCTGACTTTC. This encodes CASRSGTTSSGANVLTF. J is TRBJ2-6 and V is TRBV13, with D perhaps TRBD1 (6 bases). The CDR3 has 17 amino acids. The germline V gene encodes CDR1 PRHDT and CDR2 FYEKMQ (reference sequence). Trimming pared 6 bases from V and 0 bases from J, leaving 15 bases between.

This clone showed up just once. J is TRBJ1-3 and V is TRBV5-1, with 9 bases fitting TRBD1. This CDR3 spans 16 amino acids. From germline, CDR1 is SGHRS and CDR2 YFSETQ. The ends lost 4 bases at V and 0 bases at J; junction bases unmatched: 5. CDR3 sequence reads: CASSQGTGSSGNTIYF. CDR3 nucleotides: TGCGCCAGCAGCCAAGGGACAGGGAGCTCTGGAAACACCATATATTTT.

The CDR3 region is CASSSRAAFSDTQYF. CDR3 nucleotide sequence: TGTGCCAGCAGCTCGCGGGCCGCTTTTTCAGATACGCAGTATTTT. The gene calls are TRBV7-2 and TRBJ2-3, with a weak D call TRBD2 (5 bases). Germline lookup yields CDR1 SGHTA and CDR2 FQGNSA. Between the trimmed V and J ends, which lost 4 bases and 4 bases, there was a span of 15 bases. The CDR3 runs 15 residues.

The chain recombines TRBV27 with TRBJ2-5, with 7 nucleotides matching TRBD1. Germline CDR1 is MNHEY and CDR2 is SMNVEV (reference sequence). Trimming took 7 bases from V and 4 from J; bases not matched to a gene: 9. This CDR3 comprises 14 residues. The CDR3 DNA reads as TGTGCCAGCAAACGACAGGGCACGGCAGAGACCCAGTACTTC. Translated, it gives CASKRQGTAETQYF.

The chain links TRBV28 to TRBJ1-5, with 10 bases that match TRBD1. CDR1 and CDR2 from the germline V gene are MDHEN and SYDVKM. The trim removed 3 bases at V and 1 base at J, leaving 15 bases unmatched. There are 20 residues in the CDR3. This CDR3 is CASSFPMRTGGGGSNQPQHF. For the CDR3, the DNA is TGTGCCAGCAGTTTCCCTATGAGGACAGGGGGGGGCGGGAGCAATCAGCCCCAGCATTTT.

The rearrangement links TRBV30 to TRBJ2-7; 9 bases line up with TRBD1. Looked up from germline, CDR1 is GTSNPN and CDR2 is SVGIG (reference sequence). The CDR3 covers 14 residues. V dropped 3 bases and J dropped 2; count of bases not matched to a gene: 5. The CDR3 bases are TGTGCCTGGAGCGGCGGGACAGGGCCCTACGAGCAGTACTTC. Translating gives CAWSGGTGPYEQYF.

V usage is TRBV11-2 and J usage is TRBJ1-2; no clear D. V was shortened by 5 bases and J by 8 bases, with 18 bases between the two germline ends. The CDR3 sequence is 14 residues long. CDR1 and CDR2 (germline): SGHAT, FQNNGV. In DNA, the CDR3 is TGTGCCAGCAGCCTAGGCGGTGAGGGCACGGGCTACACCTTC. Translating gives CASSLGGEGTGYTF.

This clone has just one count. V usage is TRBV11-1 and J usage is TRBJ1-1; perhaps TRBD1 as D (5 bases). V was trimmed by 3 bases and J by 6 bases, leaving 14 bases between them. CDR1 and CDR2 (germline): SGHAT, FQDESV (reference sequence). This CDR3 region has 14 residues. The CDR3 here is CASSFRRGFAEAFF. For the CDR3, the DNA is TGTGCCAGCAGCTTCAGACGGGGGTTCGCTGAAGCTTTCTTT.

With respect to this clone: Different DNA sequences within this sample yield the same CDR3. The rearrangement uses TRBV30 and TRBJ2-3; tentative D call: TRBD2 (6 bases). Germline lookup yields CDR1 GTSNPN and CDR2 SVGIG (reference sequence). The CDR3 length is 12 residues. The V and J ends lost 3 bases and 4 bases respectively, with 8 bases between them. The CDR3 DNA reads TGTGCCTGGAGCGGGGGTCCAGATACGCAGTATTTT. Its protein product is CAWSGGPDTQYF.

The chain recombines TRBV15 with TRBJ2-1; D not resolved. V lost 0 bases to trimming and J lost 8 bases, with 5 bases between them. CDR1 and CDR2 (germline): LNHNV, YYDKDF (reference sequence). This CDR3 region has 12 residues. CDR3 nucleotides: TGTGCCACCAGCAGAGAAGGCTATGAGCAGTTCTTC. Its protein product is CATSREGYEQFF.

V usage is TRBV7-2 and J usage is TRBJ2-3; 10 bases agree with TRBD2. V lost 2 bases, J lost 4 bases, and 6 bases stayed unmatched. The CDR3 sequence is 16 residues long. Germline V gene data show CDR1 as SGHTA and CDR2 as FQGNSA. Written as DNA, the CDR3 is TGTGCCAGCAGCTTATTCTCCCTAGCGGGAGCAGATACGCAGTATTTT. This encodes CASSLFSLAGADTQYF.

This clone occurred once. The chain carries TRBV5-6 and TRBJ2-7; D is possibly TRBD1 (6 bases). Germline V gene sequence: CDR1 SGHDT, CDR2 YYEEEE. The CDR3 is 12 amino acids. Trimming shortened V by 2 bases and J by 6 bases, and 9 bases separated the two germline ends. CDR3 loop: CASSFTGTEQYF. CDR3 in DNA: TGTGCCAGCAGCTTCACAGGGACCGAGCAGTACTTC.

V gene TRBV5-1 combines with J gene TRBJ1-1; no clear D gene. Germline CDR1 and CDR2: SGHRS and YFSETQ. V dropped 4 bases and J dropped 5 bases, with 9 bases sitting between them. This CDR3 contains 12 residues. This CDR3 is CASSRTKTEAFF. CDR3 coding DNA: TGCGCCAGCAGCCGTACAAAGACTGAAGCTTTCTTT.

This rearrangement joins TRBV6-4 to TRBJ2-4; 9 positions agree with TRBD2. The CDR3 is 19 residues long. Trimming took 2 bases from V and 1 from J; bases not matched to a gene: 12. Looked up from germline, CDR1 is MRHNA and CDR2 is SNTAGT. The chain's CDR3 is CASSDKFGGRAFAKNIQYF. CDR3 sequence (DNA): TGTGCCAGCAGTGACAAGTTCGGCGGGAGGGCCTTTGCCAAAAACATTCAGTACTTC.

The rearrangement joins TRBV5-4 to TRBJ2-7; 9 nucleotides match TRBD2. The trim removed 2 bases at V and 6 bases at J, leaving 6 bases unmatched. This CDR3 has 14 residues. The germline V gene encodes CDR1 SGHNT and CDR2 YYREEE (reference sequence). The CDR3, as DNA: TGTGCCAGCAGCTTACAGGGCGGGGGGGTCGAGCAGTACTTC. It yields the protein CASSLQGGGVEQYF.

The rearrangement joins TRBV4-2 to TRBJ2-2, with D maybe TRBD2 (5 bases). Germline V lookup: CDR1 LGHNA, CDR2 YNFKEQ. With 0 bases removed from V and 7 bases from J, the gap between germline ends came to 12 bases. The CDR3 covers 15 residues. CDR3 amino acids: CASSQDTSSVGELFF. The CDR3 region has the DNA TGTGCCAGCAGCCAAGATACTAGTTCCGTCGGGGAGCTGTTTTTT.

This clone was recorded a few times. The chain carries TRBV29-1 and TRBJ2-5, with D possibly TRBD1 on 6 matching bases. V was shortened by 4 bases and J by 1 base, with 13 bases between the two germline ends. Looked up from germline, CDR1 is SQVTM and CDR2 is ANQGSEA. The CDR3 loop spans 14 amino acids. For the CDR3, the DNA is TGCAGCGTTGGGACAGTACTTATCCAAGAGACCCAGTACTTC. Protein sequence: CSVGTVLIQETQYF. Using reference TRBV29-1 and TRBJ2-5 for the parts outside the CDR3, the full variable domain is SAVISQKPSRDICQRGTSLTIQCQVDSQVTMMFWYRQQPGQSLTLIATANQGSEATYESGFVIDKFPISRPNLTFSTLTVSNMSPEDSSIYLCSVGTVLIQETQYFGPGTRLLVL.

The CDR3 protein is CASSQGGLGAFF. The CDR3 DNA sequence: TGTGCCAGCAGCCAAGGCGGGCTAGGAGCTTTCTTT. The rearrangement joins TRBV21-1 to TRBJ1-1. TRBV21-1 is a listed pseudogene. The CDR3 is 12 amino acids.

On this clone: The sample has other DNA sequences that encode this CDR3 too. CDR3: CASSLGRGNTEAFF. The DNA of the CDR3 is TGTGCCAGCAGCTTAGGCAGGGGGAACACTGAAGCTTTCTTT. V gene TRBV7-9 combines with J gene TRBJ1-1; perhaps TRBD1 as D (6 bases). This CDR3 has 14 residues. Trimming shortened V by 1 base and J by 1 base, and 7 bases separated the two germline ends. Germline loops: CDR1 SEHNR, CDR2 FQNEAQ (reference sequence). Combining the CDR3 with reference TRBV7-9 and TRBJ1-1 gives the whole variable domain DTGVSQNPRHKITKRGQNVTFRCDPISEHNRLYWYRQTLGQGPEFLTYFQNEAQLEKSRLLSDRFSAERPKGSFSTLEIQRTEQGDSAMYLCASSLGRGNTEAFFGQGTRLTVV.

The gene calls are TRBV7-2 and TRBJ2-1; D is unresolved. Looked up from germline, CDR1 is SGHTA and CDR2 is FQGNSA. Trimming pared 5 bases from V and 0 bases from J, leaving 17 bases between. The CDR3 length is 17 residues. The CDR3 DNA follows: TGTGCCAGCAGCCAAGATGTAAGAAGCAGCTCCTACAATGAGCAGTTCTTC. Its translation is CASSQDVRSSSYNEQFF.

The chain carries TRBV28 and TRBJ1-2, with 9 bases matching TRBD1. Trimming took 7 bases from V and 8 from J; bases not matched to a gene: 8. The CDR3 is made up of 13 amino acids. Germline V CDR1 and CDR2: MDHEN, SYDVKM. The CDR3: CASNRDRVYGYTF. The CDR3 coding sequence is TGTGCCAGCAATCGGGACAGGGTTTACGGCTACACCTTC.

This sequence joins TRBV18 and TRBJ2-1, with a weak D call TRBD1 (6 bases). The germline V and J ends were trimmed by 6 bases and 0 bases, with 12 bases remaining between them. The CDR3 covers 15 residues. Germline V gives CDR1 KGHSH, CDR2 LQKENI. The CDR3 bases are TGTGCCAGCTCGCAAAACAGGGACTCCTACAATGAGCAGTTCTTC. This encodes CASSQNRDSYNEQFF. The complete variable domain, with remaining parts taken from reference TRBV18 and TRBJ2-1, reads NAGVMQNPRHLVRRRGQEARLRCSPMKGHSHVYWYRQLPEEGLKFMVYLQKENIIDESGMPKERFSAEFPKEGPSILRIQQVVRGDSAAYFCASSQNRDSYNEQFFGPGTRLTVL.

The rearrangement uses TRBV7-3 and TRBJ2-2, with D possibly TRBD1 on 6 matching bases. The CDR3 runs 15 residues. The germline V gene encodes CDR1 SGHTA and CDR2 FQGTGA. The V end lost 3 bases, the J end lost 4 bases, and 12 bases lay between the germline ends. CDR3 residues: CASSFRGHTTGELFF. In DNA, the CDR3 is TGTGCCAGCAGCTTTCGGGGACATACCACCGGGGAGCTGTTTTTT.